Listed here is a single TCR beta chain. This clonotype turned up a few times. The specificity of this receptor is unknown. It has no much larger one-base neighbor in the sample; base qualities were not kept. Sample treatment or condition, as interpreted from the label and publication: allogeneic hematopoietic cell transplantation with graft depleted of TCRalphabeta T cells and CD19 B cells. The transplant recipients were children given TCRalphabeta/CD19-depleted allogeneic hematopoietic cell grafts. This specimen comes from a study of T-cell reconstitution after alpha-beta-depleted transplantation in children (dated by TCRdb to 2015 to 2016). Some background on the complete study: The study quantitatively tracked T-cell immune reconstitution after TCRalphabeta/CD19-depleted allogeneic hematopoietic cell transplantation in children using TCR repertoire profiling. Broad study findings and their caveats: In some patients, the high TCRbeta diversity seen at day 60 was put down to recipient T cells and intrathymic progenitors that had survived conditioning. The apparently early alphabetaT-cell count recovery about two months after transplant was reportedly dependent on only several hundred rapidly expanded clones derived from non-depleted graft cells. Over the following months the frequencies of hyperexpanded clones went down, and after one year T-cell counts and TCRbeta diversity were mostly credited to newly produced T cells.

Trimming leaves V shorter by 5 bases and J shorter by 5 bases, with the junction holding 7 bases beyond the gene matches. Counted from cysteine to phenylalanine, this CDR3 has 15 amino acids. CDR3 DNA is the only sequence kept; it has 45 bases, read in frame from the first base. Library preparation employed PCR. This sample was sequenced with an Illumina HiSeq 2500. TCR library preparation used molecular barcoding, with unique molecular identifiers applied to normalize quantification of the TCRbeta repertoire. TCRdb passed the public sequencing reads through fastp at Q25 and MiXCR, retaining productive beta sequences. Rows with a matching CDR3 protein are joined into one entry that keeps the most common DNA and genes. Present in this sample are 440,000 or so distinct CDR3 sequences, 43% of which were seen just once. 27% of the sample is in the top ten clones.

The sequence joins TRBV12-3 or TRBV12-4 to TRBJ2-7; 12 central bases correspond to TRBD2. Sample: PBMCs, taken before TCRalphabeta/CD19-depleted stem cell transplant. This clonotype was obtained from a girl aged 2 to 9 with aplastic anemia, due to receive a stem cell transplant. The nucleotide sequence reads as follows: TGTGCCAGCAGTACGCAGACTAGCGGGAGCAACGAGCAGTACTTC. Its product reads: CASSTQTSGSNEQYF.